One and the same sample provided the 18 T cell receptor beta chains below, sequenced in a study of T cells in Graves' hyperthyroidism and ophthalmopathy. It was RNA transcripts that yielded the amplified TCR beta CDR3 regions. The HTBI primer set served for first-round RT-PCR of the TCR CDR3. TCRdb reprocessed the multiplex PCR reads with MiXCR, giving one entry per CDR3 protein. This sample yields about half a million distinct CDR3 sequences, of which about 16% are seen a single time; over 25% belongs to the top ten. Sequencing was done on a sample of blood. These TCRs come from a woman aged 25 to 39 with Graves' ophthalmopathy.

The table lists this clonotype with many counts. CDR3 residues: CASSLLGGTQYF. The CDR3, as DNA: TGTGCCAGCAGTTTATTGGGGGGTACGCAGTATTTT. The chain combines TRBV28 with TRBJ2-3; maybe TRBD2 (6 bases). The CDR3 consists of 12 residues. Trimming shortened V by 1 base and J by 8 bases, and 7 bases separated the two germline ends. Germline V gene data show CDR1 as MDHEN and CDR2 as SYDVKM.

This clonotype was seen a few times. V usage is TRBV11-2 and J usage is TRBJ2-2; 8 bases map to TRBD2. CDR3 length: 13 amino acids. V shed 5 bases, J shed 6 bases, and the junction held 2 bases outside the gene matches. CDR1 and CDR2 from the germline V gene are SGHAT and FQNNGV. In DNA form, the CDR3 reads TGTGCCAGCAGCCCAGCGGGAGCCGGGGAGCTGTTTTTT. The encoded protein is CASSPAGAGELFF.

CDR3 in DNA: TGTGCCAGCAGTTCTATCGGGGAATCGGGGGCTAAGAACACTGAAGCTTTCTTT. Its protein product is CASSSIGESGAKNTEAFF. The V call is TRBV27, the J call TRBJ1-1; D is possibly TRBD1 (6 bases). Trimming pared 4 bases from V and 1 base from J, leaving 22 bases between. The length of the CDR3 is 18 residues. The germline gives CDR1 MNHEY, CDR2 SMNVEV (reference sequence).

The V and J genes are TRBV6-5 and TRBJ1-5, with 8 bases identical to TRBD1. Trimming took 0 bases from V and 2 from J; bases not matched to a gene: 6. This CDR3 region has 17 residues. Germline V CDR1 and CDR2: MNHEY, SVGAGI. The DNA of the CDR3 is TGTGCCAGCAGTTACTCATCCCAGGGGGCCGGCAATCAGCCCCAGCATTTT. Its protein is CASSYSSQGAGNQPQHF.

There are many counts of this clonotype. The genes are TRBV20-1 and TRBJ2-7; D might be TRBD2 (5 bases). The CDR3 extends over 15 amino acids. Looked up from germline, CDR1 is DFQATT and CDR2 is SNEGSKA (reference sequence). The V gene lost 3 bases and the J gene lost 0 bases, with 15 bases spanning the gap. CDR3 region: CSARDGLLSSYEQYF. The DNA of the CDR3 is TGCAGTGCTAGGGACGGACTCCTATCCTCCTACGAGCAGTACTTC.

This clonotype was detected only a few times. This chain links TRBV7-8 with TRBJ2-7; 7 nucleotides align to TRBD2. The trim removed 1 base at V and 3 bases at J, leaving 6 bases unmatched. The CDR3 contains 15 residues. Germline V gene lookup returns CDR1 SGHVS and CDR2 FQNEAQ. The CDR3: CASSLVAGTFYEQYF. Here the CDR3 DNA reads TGTGCCAGCAGCTTAGTAGCGGGCACTTTCTACGAGCAGTACTTC.

This clonotype was counted only a few times. The genes are TRBV29-1 and TRBJ2-7; TRBD2 aligns across 12 bases. Looked up from germline, CDR1 is SQVTM and CDR2 is ANQGSEA. The CDR3 is 14 residues long. Unmatched junction bases numbered 6, after V lost 3 bases and J lost 6 bases. The CDR3: CSVEDLAGGPEQYF. The DNA for the CDR3 is TGCAGCGTTGAGGATCTAGCGGGAGGGCCCGAGCAGTACTTC.

This clonotype was detected many times. The chain is built from TRBV7-3 and TRBJ2-2, with 10 nucleotides matching TRBD2. Germline lookup yields CDR1 SGHTA and CDR2 FQGTGA. The CDR3 consists of 19 residues. V shed 4 bases and J 6 bases; nucleotides not matched to a gene: 17. The DNA of the CDR3 is TGTGCCAGCAGCTCCCGTGGGGGGCTAGCGGGAGTATTACCCGGGGAGCTGTTTTTT. It translates to CASSSRGGLAGVLPGELFF.

This clonotype was seen ten or more times. The chain recombines TRBV30 with TRBJ2-2; 9 bases match TRBD2. In germline, CDR1 is GTSNPN, CDR2 SVGIG (reference sequence). The CDR3 has 16 amino acids. V lost 3 bases to trimming and J lost 5 bases; unmatched junction nucleotides: 10. CDR3 sequence: CAWRREGAGATGELFF. Here the CDR3 DNA reads TGTGCCTGGAGGCGGGAGGGAGCGGGGGCAACCGGGGAGCTGTTTTTT.

This clonotype has only a few counts. This chain connects TRBV6-2 or TRBV6-3 to TRBJ2-2; D is unclear. Trimming stripped 7 bases from V and 4 bases from J, with 7 bases between. The CDR3 contains 12 residues. Per the germline V gene, CDR1 is MNHEY and CDR2 is SVGEGT. CDR3 DNA: TGTGCCAGCAATTCAGGCACCGGGGAGCTGTTTTTT. Translation: CASNSGTGELFF.

This clonotype was seen only a few times. The chain recombines TRBV5-6 with TRBJ1-2; no definite D call. This CDR3 contains 13 residues. V lost 4 bases and J lost 2, with 9 bases in between. Looked up from germline, CDR1 is SGHDT and CDR2 is YYEEEE. The CDR3 loop reads CASSPPRNYGYTF. The CDR3 region has the DNA TGTGCCAGCAGCCCGCCCAGGAACTATGGCTACACCTTC.

At least ten counts were recorded for this clonotype. The chain joins TRBV2 to TRBJ2-7, with a tentative D call TRBD2 (5 bases). Germline CDR1 is SNHLY and CDR2 is FYNNEI. CDR3 length: 12 residues. V was trimmed by 6 bases and J by 7 bases, leaving 13 bases between them. The CDR3 DNA reads as TGTGCCAGCAGGAGGGCCTTGGGGGAGCAGTACTTC. It yields the protein CASRRALGEQYF.

This clonotype was seen a few times. This sequence joins TRBV19 and TRBJ2-3; 8 positions agree with TRBD2. Germline CDR1 reads LNHDA; CDR2 reads SQIVND (reference sequence). Trimming removed 4 bases from V and 0 bases from J; junction bases left unmatched: 3. This CDR3 has 15 amino acids. CDR3 region: CASSTLAGSTDTQYF. CDR3 nucleotides: TGTGCCAGTAGTACCCTAGCGGGTAGCACAGATACGCAGTATTTT. Supplemented by reference TRBV19 and TRBJ2-3, the full variable domain reads DGGITQSPKYLFRKEGQNVTLSCEQNLNHDAMYWYRQDPGQGLRLIYYSQIVNDFQKGDIAEGYSVSREKKESFPLTVTSAQKNPTAFYLCASSTLAGSTDTQYFGPGTRLTVL.

Many counts were recorded for this clonotype. CDR3 DNA sequence: TGTGCCAGCAGCTTGCAGGGATCCAGCACAGATACGCAGTATTTT. This translates into CASSLQGSSTDTQYF. This rearrangement joins TRBV5-6 to TRBJ2-3, with D possibly TRBD1 on 5 matching bases. Germline assignment: CDR1 SGHDT and CDR2 YYEEEE. V was cut by 1 base and J by 0 bases, with 9 bases left in between. The CDR3 has 15 amino acids.

This clonotype came up many times. The chain links TRBV6-2 or TRBV6-3 to TRBJ1-1; no reliable D call. The V end lost 6 bases, the J end lost 0 bases, and 8 bases lay between the germline ends. CDR1 and CDR2 from the germline V gene are MNHEY and SVGEGT. This CDR3 is built from 13 residues. The CDR3 nucleotides are TGTGCCAGCAGCGGACGGTTGAACACTGAAGCTTTCTTT. This codes for CASSGRLNTEAFF.

In this sample, this clonotype turned up a few times. This rearrangement joins TRBV4-1 to TRBJ2-1, with 7 bases identical to TRBD1. V gave up 0 bases and J gave up 15 bases; unmatched junction bases: 5. CDR3 length: 12 residues. In germline, CDR1 is MGHRA, CDR2 YSYEKL. CDR3 amino acids: CASSQEGTALFF. In DNA form, the CDR3 reads TGCGCCAGCAGCCAAGAAGGGACAGCGCTGTTCTTC.

This clonotype has more than one count but fewer than ten. The chain joins TRBV6-6 to TRBJ1-1, with TRBD1 as a possible D gene (6 bases). Trimming cost V 6 bases and J 5 bases, with 13 bases left between them. The CDR3 spans 13 residues. Per germline, CDR1 MNHNY and CDR2 SVGAGI (reference sequence). CDR3 in amino acids: CASRQHRETEAFF. CDR3 sequence (DNA): TGTGCCAGCAGGCAACACAGGGAAACTGAAGCTTTCTTT.

This clonotype was counted only a few times. The chain uses TRBV7-2 and TRBJ1-2; possibly TRBD1 for D (5 bases). V was trimmed by 0 bases and J by 2 bases, leaving 10 bases between them. CDR3 length: 15 amino acids. From germline, CDR1 is SGHTA and CDR2 FQGNSA. The DNA for the CDR3 is TGTGCCAGCAGCTTAGCGCCGGGGCCAAACTATGGCTACACCTTC. Protein product: CASSLAPGPNYGYTF.